This T cell receptor (beta chain) is from a study of T cells in Graves' hyperthyroidism and ophthalmopathy. Researchers amplified the TCR beta CDR3 regions from RNA transcripts. Carried out on the TCR CDR3, a first-round RT-PCR used the HTBI primer set. In TCRdb, the multiplex PCR reads were re-called with MiXCR into one record per CDR3 protein. The sample lists 500,000 to 700,000 distinct CDR3 sequences, approximately 16% occurring once. Looked up from germline, CDR1 is SNHLY and CDR2 is FYNNEI. V lost 11 bases to trimming and J lost 5 bases, with 19 bases between them. This CDR3 contains 13 residues. Hyperthyroidism of Graves' type that showed no ophthalmopathy progression within 18 months was stable. This clonotype was picked up a small number of times.

The TCR comes from a woman under 30 with Graves' hyperthyroidism. The specimen sequenced was blood. The chain links TRBV2 to TRBJ2-7, with D perhaps matching TRBD1 or TRBD2 (5 bases each). CDR3 sequence reads: CADRDPQRNEQYF. CDR3 in DNA: TGTGCCGACCGGGACCCACAAAGAAACGAGCAGTACTTC.